Shown below are 28 T cell receptor beta chains from a single sample sequenced in a study of blood T cell repertoires in COVID-19. The table came from immunoSEQ multiplex PCR; TCRdb's copy has only in-frame clones and leaves some out. This table has approximately 350,000 clones, 75% to 90% appearing once. The sample was peripheral blood. These receptors originate from a woman aged 55-70 years with COVID-19, enrolled during active disease.

The chain couples TRBV18 to TRBJ2-1; 7 bases align to TRBD2. This CDR3 is built from 12 residues. J gave up 11 bases and V 3 bases, and 4 bases lay outside the gene matches. Germline assignment: CDR1 KGHSH and CDR2 LQKENI. The DNA of the CDR3 is TGTGCCAGCTCACCTGGCGGGGGAAAGCAGTTCTTC. Translating it yields CASSPGGGKQFF.

The chain recombines TRBV12-3 or TRBV12-4 with TRBJ1-2; D may be TRBD1 (6 bases). CDR3 length equals 13 residues. The V and J ends lost 2 bases and 6 bases respectively, with 10 bases between them. This chain's CDR3 is CASSLIGGDGYTF. DNA for the CDR3: TGTGCCAGCAGTTTAATAGGGGGGGATGGCTACACCTTC.

This chain uses TRBV30 with TRBJ1-2; D is uncertain. The germline V and J ends were trimmed by 2 bases and 2 bases, with 6 bases remaining between them. The CDR3 length is 12 residues. In germline, CDR1 is GTSNPN, CDR2 SVGIG (reference sequence). CDR3 nucleotide sequence: TGTGCCTGGAGTTTGGCAAACTATGGCTACACCTTC. Translated: CAWSLANYGYTF.

This chain joins TRBV27 and TRBJ1-2; D gene uncertain. Germline V lookup: CDR1 MNHEY, CDR2 SMNVEV (reference sequence). The V gene lost 0 bases and the J gene lost 4 bases, with 6 bases spanning the gap. This CDR3 is built from 13 residues. The CDR3: CASSLSQFYGYTF. Written as DNA, the CDR3 is TGTGCCAGCAGTTTATCCCAGTTCTATGGCTACACCTTC.

The V call is TRBV7-9, the J call TRBJ1-1; no definite D call. The CDR3 covers 15 residues. Per the germline V gene, CDR1 is SEHNR and CDR2 is FQNEAQ (reference sequence). Trimming removed 5 bases from V and 1 base from J, with 14 bases in between. DNA of the CDR3: TGTGCCAGCAGCCCTCCAGGCCGTCGGAACACTGAAGCTTTCTTT. As protein: CASSPPGRRNTEAFF.

For the CDR3, the DNA is TGTGCCAGCAGTGAACAGGGGTGGGTGACAGATACGCAGTATTTT. Translated, it gives CASSEQGWVTDTQYF. The V call is TRBV6-1, the J call TRBJ2-3; perhaps TRBD1 as D (6 bases). Trimming took off 2 bases at V and 3 bases at J, with 12 bases between the two ends. CDR1 MNHNS and CDR2 SASEGT come from the germline V gene. This CDR3 comprises 15 residues.

This chain joins TRBV7-8 and TRBJ2-1, with 8 nucleotides matching TRBD2. The CDR3 contains 17 residues. Looked up from germline, CDR1 is SGHVS and CDR2 is FQNEAQ. Trimming at V came to 5 bases and at J to 3 bases, leaving 12 bases not matched to a gene. In DNA, the CDR3 is TGTGCCAGCAGCAACCGGACCGGGACTAGGCTCTACAATGAGCAGTTCTTC. Residues: CASSNRTGTRLYNEQFF.

The genes are TRBV7-2 and TRBJ1-5, with D perhaps TRBD1 (6 bases). Germline CDR1 reads SGHTA; CDR2 reads FQGNSA. This CDR3 is built from 17 residues. V lost 4 bases to trimming and J lost 6 bases, with 22 bases between them. The CDR3 spells CASSSTPNRAFPQPQHF. The CDR3 DNA sequence: TGTGCCAGCAGCTCAACGCCGAACAGGGCTTTCCCTCAGCCCCAGCATTTT.

V usage is TRBV6-5 and J usage is TRBJ1-5, with a possible D match to TRBD1 (5 bases). CDR1 is MNHEY, CDR2 SVGAGI, per germline. The CDR3 consists of 15 residues. V gave up 4 bases and J gave up 1 base, with 11 bases separating them. The CDR3 region is CASSSQGPSNQPQHF. CDR3 DNA: TGTGCCAGCAGTTCTCAGGGCCCGAGCAATCAGCCCCAGCATTTT.

The CDR3 spells CASTRLGTRNTEAFF. CDR3 coding DNA: TGTGCCAGCACCCGTTTGGGGACACGGAACACTGAAGCTTTCTTT. The chain has TRBV6-5 and TRBJ1-1; D is possibly TRBD1 (6 bases). Germline values: CDR1 MNHEY, CDR2 SVGAGI. CDR3 length: 15 amino acids. The V and J ends lost 7 bases and 1 base respectively, with 16 bases between them.

The gene calls are TRBV7-8 and TRBJ2-1, with TRBD2 identical over 15 bases. CDR1 is SGHVS and CDR2 is FQNEAQ in the germline V gene. This CDR3 spans 19 amino acids. With 3 bases clipped from V and 6 bases from J, the junction kept 12 bases outside the gene matches. For the CDR3, the DNA is TGTGCCAGCAGCTTCAGGACTAGCGGGGGGGCCCGGGGTGGCAATGAGCAGTTCTTC. This encodes CASSFRTSGGARGGNEQFF. The variable domain in full, completed from reference TRBV7-8 and TRBJ2-1, reads GAGVSQSPRYKVAKRGQDVALRCDPISGHVSLFWYQQALGQGPEFLTYFQNEAQLDKSGLPSDRFFAERPEGSVSTLKIQRTQQEDSAVYLCASSFRTSGGARGGNEQFFGPGTRLTVL.

A few counts support this clone. The chain employs TRBV7-8 and TRBJ1-3; TRBD1 matches at 7 bases. The V gene end was trimmed by 4 bases and the J gene end by 2 bases; junction bases not matched to a gene: 5. Germline CDR1 is SGHVS and CDR2 is FQNEAQ. The CDR3 length is 15 residues. The CDR3 loop reads CASSSQQGAGNTIYF. The DNA of the CDR3 is TGTGCCAGCAGCTCACAGCAGGGGGCTGGAAACACCATATATTTT.

The chain links TRBV11-3 to TRBJ1-4, with 10 bases lining up with TRBD1. Germline-derived CDR1 and CDR2 are SGHNT and YENEEA. The CDR3 consists of 16 residues. The J segment lost 10 bases and the V segment lost 5 bases, leaving 13 bases of the junction unmatched. CDR3 region: CASSGDLTGGVGKLFF. In DNA, the CDR3 is TGTGCCAGCAGCGGTGACCTGACAGGGGGCGTCGGAAAACTGTTTTTT.

The rearrangement links TRBV6-5 to TRBJ2-1; D gene unclear. CDR3 length equals 15 residues. V lost 0 bases, J lost 0 bases, and 6 bases lay in between. Germline assignment: CDR1 MNHEY and CDR2 SVGAGI. The CDR3 protein is CASSYSPGSYNEQFF. In DNA, the CDR3 is TGTGCCAGCAGTTACTCACCCGGCTCCTACAATGAGCAGTTCTTC.

The CDR3 is CAITGGQGLRDTIYF. DNA of the CDR3: TGTGCCATCACAGGAGGACAGGGGCTAAGAGACACCATATATTTT. The chain carries TRBV10-3 and TRBJ1-3; 9 bases fit TRBD1. With 7 bases clipped from V and 8 bases from J, the junction kept 12 bases outside the gene matches. Germline V lookup: CDR1 ENHRY, CDR2 SYGVKD. The CDR3 spans 15 residues.

The rearrangement joins TRBV5-1 to TRBJ2-2; 9 bases are a match to TRBD1. The junction had 2 bases not matched to a gene; V was cut back by 0 bases and J by 5 bases. This CDR3 has 15 amino acids. The V gene's germline CDR1 is SGHRS and CDR2 YFSETQ. This CDR3 reads CASSLGGTGTGELFF. The CDR3 DNA reads as TGCGCCAGCAGCTTGGGAGGGACAGGGACCGGGGAGCTGTTTTTT.

CDR3 amino acids: CASSIGTAVETQYF. The CDR3 DNA is TGTGCCAGCAGCATTGGGACAGCGGTGGAGACCCAGTACTTC. The rearrangement joins TRBV7-9 to TRBJ2-5; 7 bases fit TRBD1. Germline trimming cut 5 bases from V and 5 bases from J; bases unmatched to any gene: 8. Germline values: CDR1 SEHNR, CDR2 FQNEAQ (reference sequence). The CDR3 consists of 14 residues.

The chain uses TRBV18 and TRBJ2-1; TRBD2 matches at 7 bases. The CDR3 runs to 15 residues. Germline V gene data show CDR1 as KGHSH and CDR2 as LQKENI. With 3 bases clipped from V and 5 bases from J, the junction kept 7 bases outside the gene matches. The CDR3 nucleotides read TGTGCCAGCTCACCCTTTTCGGGGGGTAACAATGAGCAGTTCTTC. Encoded protein: CASSPFSGGNNEQFF.

The rearrangement uses TRBV30 and TRBJ1-2; 7 positions match TRBD1. CDR3 length: 12 amino acids. V was clipped by 2 bases and J by 5 bases; unmatched bases: 2. Germline V lookup: CDR1 GTSNPN, CDR2 SVGIG (reference sequence). CDR3 region: CAWSPTGYGYTF. The CDR3 DNA is TGTGCCTGGAGTCCGACAGGGTATGGCTACACCTTC.

The chain employs TRBV19 and TRBJ1-1, with D unresolved. Germline V gene sequence: CDR1 LNHDA, CDR2 SQIVND (reference sequence). The CDR3 is made up of 14 amino acids. The V end was cut by 7 bases, the J end by 3 bases, with 15 bases between. The CDR3 DNA reads TGTGCCAGTAATACGGCCGGGGAGGACACTGAAGCTTTCTTT. The encoded protein is CASNTAGEDTEAFF.

The genes are TRBV5-4 and TRBJ2-2, with TRBD2 matching over 8 bases. Trimming removed 5 bases from V and 2 bases from J; junction bases left unmatched: 8. The CDR3 sequence is 16 residues long. The germline V gene has CDR1 SGHNT and CDR2 YYREEE (reference sequence). The CDR3 region has the DNA TGTGCCAGCAGTTCTCTAGCGGGTCAAAACACCGGGGAGCTGTTTTTT. Its protein is CASSSLAGQNTGELFF.

The V gene is TRBV13, the J gene TRBJ2-4; D is ambiguous. The V and J ends lost 0 bases and 4 bases respectively, with 7 bases between them. This CDR3 has 14 amino acids. The germline CDR1 and CDR2 sequences are PRHDT and FYEKMQ (reference sequence). The CDR3 DNA reads TGTGCCAGCAGCTTAGGCGGCGGTAAAAACATTCAGTACTTC. Translated: CASSLGGGKNIQYF.

A few counts support this clone. The chain carries TRBV1 and TRBJ1-6; TRBD1, the table's D call, was not compared with the DNA. TRBV1 is a pseudogene. CDR3 length: 18 amino acids. In DNA, the CDR3 is TGCACCAGCAGCCAACTCCTAAACGTCGACAGGGATAATTCACCCCTCCACTTT. It translates to CTSSQLLNVDRDNSPLHF.

This chain uses TRBV9 with TRBJ1-2; D uncertain. The CDR3 consists of 16 residues. The V gene lost 0 bases and the J gene lost 8 bases, with 20 bases spanning the gap. Germline loops: CDR1 SGDLS, CDR2 YYNGEE. The CDR3 is CASSVEGSLILQGYTF. The CDR3, as DNA: TGTGCCAGCAGCGTAGAAGGGAGCCTCATTTTGCAGGGCTACACCTTC.

The rearrangement joins TRBV13 to TRBJ2-7, with 10 bases matching TRBD2. Unmatched junction bases numbered 9, after V lost 7 bases and J lost 6 bases. The CDR3 spans 14 residues. Germline V CDR1 and CDR2: PRHDT, FYEKMQ (reference sequence). The CDR3 sequence is CASMFSGGLSEQYF. The DNA for the CDR3 is TGTGCCAGCATGTTTAGCGGGGGGTTGAGCGAGCAGTACTTC. The entire variable domain, with the rest obtained from reference TRBV13 and TRBJ2-7, is as follows: AAGVIQSPRHLIKEKRETATLKCYPIPRHDTVYWYQQGPGQDPQFLISFYEKMQSDKGSIPDRFSAQQFSDYHSELNMSSLELGDSALYFCASMFSGGLSEQYFGPGTRLTVT.

The chain joins TRBV19 to TRBJ2-7, with 9 bases identical to TRBD2. CDR3 length: 16 residues. With V trimmed by 2 bases and J by 2 bases, 7 bases remained unmatched. The V gene's germline CDR1 is LNHDA and CDR2 SQIVND (reference sequence). Here the CDR3 reads CASSISGGGVTYEQYF. For the CDR3, the DNA is TGTGCCAGTAGTATATCAGGCGGGGGGGTCACCTACGAGCAGTACTTC.

V usage is TRBV30 and J usage is TRBJ2-7; D gene ambiguous. Trimming stripped 0 bases from V and 0 bases from J, with 9 bases between. The CDR3 is 14 residues long. Per germline, CDR1 GTSNPN and CDR2 SVGIG (reference sequence). In DNA form, the CDR3 reads TGTGCCTGGAGTGTAAGAGGTAACTCCTACGAGCAGTACTTC. Residues: CAWSVRGNSYEQYF.

The rearrangement uses TRBV3-1 (or the pseudogene TRBV3-2) and TRBJ2-3, with a tentative D call TRBD2 (7 bases). This CDR3 is built from 17 residues. The germline gives CDR1 LGHDT, CDR2 YNNKEL (reference sequence). V lost 4 bases to trimming and J lost 6 bases, with 23 bases between them. The CDR3 here is CASSLGSPRGPGDTQYF. In nucleotides, the CDR3 is TGTGCCAGCAGCCTCGGCTCTCCGCGGGGGCCCGGGGATACGCAGTATTTT.